These 19 T cell receptor beta chains came from one sample sequenced in a study of CDR3 diversity in severe acne. TCRdb ran MiXCR on the PCR reads and lists one entry per CDR3 protein. The repertoire holds approximately 97,000 distinct CDR3 sequences, with around 56% as singletons. Sequencing was performed on blood. These receptors came from a male donor with acne.

In this sample, this clonotype turned up many times. The chain is built from TRBV12-3 or TRBV12-4 and TRBJ1-2, with D possibly being TRBD1 (6 bases). This CDR3 spans 14 amino acids. V was clipped by 6 bases and J by 7 bases, with 18 bases between them. CDR3 nucleotide sequence: TGTGCCAGCAGGCAACAGGGAGAGAGTCGTGGCTACACCTTC. Protein product: CASRQQGESRGYTF.

This clonotype was found a few times. J is TRBJ1-5 and V is TRBV28; TRBD1 might be the D (5 bases). Germline-derived CDR1 and CDR2 are MDHEN and SYDVKM. The CDR3 length is 14 residues. V dropped 7 bases and J dropped 6 bases, with 16 bases sitting between them. CDR3 sequence: CASNSLAGLQPQHF. In nucleotides, the CDR3 is TGTGCCAGCAATTCCTTGGCGGGGCTTCAGCCCCAGCATTTT.

V is TRBV11-1 and J is TRBJ2-1; TRBD2 agrees at 11 bases. CDR3 length: 16 amino acids. Trimming cost V 2 bases and J 5 bases; bases outside gene matches: 5. CDR1 and CDR2 from the germline V gene are SGHAT and FQDESV (reference sequence). CDR3 protein: CASSLRVAGGNNEQFF. In DNA, the CDR3 is TGTGCCAGCAGCTTAAGGGTAGCGGGAGGGAACAATGAGCAGTTCTTC.

The chain employs TRBV20-1 and TRBJ2-3, with 8 bases that match TRBD1. J was trimmed by 8 bases and V by 3 bases; bases with no gene match: 13. In germline, CDR1 is DFQATT, CDR2 SNEGSKA (reference sequence). The CDR3 spans 15 residues. DNA for the CDR3: TGCAGTGCTAGTCGGGCCGGGACAGGCACGGGTACGCAGTATTTT. Its protein is CSASRAGTGTGTQYF.

This clonotype has ten or more counts. The gene calls are TRBV7-3 and TRBJ2-1; 12 bases align to TRBD2. V lost 3 bases and J lost 9; bases outside the gene matches: 6. Looked up from germline, CDR1 is SGHTA and CDR2 is FQGTGA. This CDR3 is 15 amino acids long. CDR3 nucleotide sequence: TGTGCCAGCAGCTTGTCTAGCGGGAGGGCCGGTGAGCAGTTCTTC. It translates to CASSLSSGRAGEQFF.

This clonotype appeared a single time. This could be a read error, since a much larger clone is one nucleotide away. V and J are TRBV15 and TRBJ1-4, with 7 bases identical to TRBD1. This CDR3 is built from 18 residues. The germline gives CDR1 LNHNV, CDR2 YYDKDF (reference sequence). The CDR3 is CASSRDLRGQGTNEKLFF. The CDR3, as DNA: TGTGCCTCCAGCAGAGATTTGAGGGGGCAGGGAACTAATGAAAAACTGTTTTTT.

The chain recombines TRBV19 with TRBJ2-2; 7 nucleotides match TRBD2. The germline V gene has CDR1 LNHDA and CDR2 SQIVND (reference sequence). This CDR3 spans 15 amino acids. J was trimmed by 8 bases and V by 3 bases; bases with no gene match: 9. CDR3 nucleotides: TGTGCCAGTAGTATGACGGCTAGCGGCACGGGGGAGCTGTTTTTT. Encoded protein: CASSMTASGTGELFF.

The chain employs TRBV20-1 and TRBJ2-5; 7 bases fit TRBD1. V was pared by 5 bases and J by 5 bases, with 8 bases of the junction left unmatched. CDR3 length: 13 amino acids. Germline assignment: CDR1 DFQATT and CDR2 SNEGSKA (reference sequence). This CDR3 is CSAEQGIRETQYF. The CDR3 region has the DNA TGCAGTGCTGAACAGGGGATTCGGGAGACCCAGTACTTC.

This clonotype was detected a few times. The chain has TRBV27 and TRBJ2-7, with 8 nucleotides matching TRBD1. J lost 1 base, V lost 6 bases, and 5 bases had no gene match. Germline CDR1 is MNHEY and CDR2 is SMNVEV (reference sequence). This CDR3 region has 14 residues. CDR3 region: CASSYRGLSYEQYF. The CDR3, as DNA: TGTGCCAGCAGCTACAGGGGGTTGTCCTACGAGCAGTACTTC.

DNA of the CDR3: TGTGCCAGCAGCTTAATAACAGGGAGAACCGGGGAGCTGTTTTTT. It translates to CASSLITGRTGELFF. This chain joins TRBV7-3 and TRBJ2-2; D is perhaps TRBD1 (6 bases). CDR1 is SGHTA, CDR2 FQGTGA, per germline. This CDR3 is 15 amino acids long. The V gene lost 1 base and the J gene lost 5 bases, with 11 bases spanning the gap.

This clonotype appeared a single time. The chain carries TRBV28 and TRBJ1-2; 7 bases fit TRBD1. The length of the CDR3 is 12 residues. Germline V gene data show CDR1 as MDHEN and CDR2 as SYDVKM. Trimming at V came to 6 bases and at J to 3 bases, leaving 1 base not matched to a gene. DNA of the CDR3: TGTGCCAGCAGCGACAGGGACTATGGCTACACCTTC. This gives the protein CASSDRDYGYTF.

The chain combines TRBV4-1 with TRBJ2-1; TRBD2 is a possible D gene (6 bases). CDR1 and CDR2 from the germline V gene are MGHRA and YSYEKL. This CDR3 region has 16 residues. Trimming pared 1 base from V and 1 base from J, leaving 11 bases between. As DNA, the CDR3 is TGCGCCAGCAGCCAAGTAACCGGGAGTTCCTACAATGAGCAGTTCTTC. Protein sequence: CASSQVTGSSYNEQFF.

The rearrangement links TRBV20-1 to TRBJ2-2, with 10 bases that match TRBD2. This CDR3 spans 15 amino acids. CDR1 is DFQATT, CDR2 SNEGSKA, per germline (reference sequence). The ends lost 6 bases at V and 6 bases at J; junction bases unmatched: 10. CDR3 residues: CSARGSSGRPGELFF. DNA for the CDR3: TGCAGTGCCCGAGGGTCTAGCGGGAGACCCGGGGAGCTGTTTTTT.

Note on this clonotype: One base away lies a much larger clone, so this may be a sequencing read error. The chain is built from TRBV19 and TRBJ2-1; 10 positions agree with TRBD1. With V trimmed by 6 bases and J by 5 bases, 10 bases remained unmatched. Germline CDR1 LNHDA, CDR2 SQIVND (reference sequence). The CDR3 sequence is 16 residues long. DNA of the CDR3: TGTGCCAGTAGGAGGACAGGGGGTATGCGGCACAATGAGCAGTTCTTC. Amino acids: CASRRTGGMRHNEQFF.

This clonotype was seen ten or more times. V gene TRBV24-1 combines with J gene TRBJ1-5; TRBD1 matches at 9 bases. Trimming removed 4 bases from V and 1 base from J; junction bases left unmatched: 4. Germline assignment: CDR1 KGHDR and CDR2 SFDVKD. This CDR3 is built from 16 residues. CDR3 sequence: CATSDAGQGSNQPQHF. The CDR3 nucleotides read TGTGCCACCAGTGACGCGGGACAGGGCAGCAATCAGCCCCAGCATTTT.

This clonotype came up once. The chain is built from TRBV9 and TRBJ2-7; the D is unclear. The CDR3 covers 14 residues. Germline V gene data show CDR1 as SGDLS and CDR2 as YYNGEE. V lost 3 bases to trimming and J lost 1 base, with 11 bases between them. CDR3 region: CASSGETESYEQYF. The DNA for the CDR3 is TGTGCCAGCAGCGGGGAAACAGAATCCTACGAGCAGTACTTC.

As DNA, the CDR3 is TGCAGTGCCAGCAGCATGTGGCCTGAGGGTTCCTACGAGCAGTACTTC. As protein: CSASSMWPEGSYEQYF. The rearrangement uses TRBV20-1 and TRBJ2-7; possible D gene TRBD2, 5 bases. Trimming stripped 6 bases from V and 1 base from J, with 22 bases between. The CDR3 loop spans 16 amino acids. The germline gives CDR1 DFQATT, CDR2 SNEGSKA (reference sequence).

This sequence joins TRBV9 and TRBJ2-2; D is perhaps TRBD1 (6 bases). Trimming took off 1 base at V and 1 base at J, with 17 bases between the two ends. From germline, CDR1 is SGDLS and CDR2 YYNGEE. This CDR3 is 18 amino acids long. The CDR3 region has the DNA TGTGCCAGCAGCGTAAATCCTAACAGGGTTGGGAACACCGGGGAGCTGTTTTTT. Its translation is CASSVNPNRVGNTGELFF.

This clonotype was counted a single time. The V and J genes are TRBV7-8 and TRBJ2-5; the D gene is possibly TRBD1 (6 bases). Trimming left V 5 bases short and J 4 bases short, with 17 bases between. Germline V gene data show CDR1 as SGHVS and CDR2 as FQNEAQ. This CDR3 comprises 15 residues. The CDR3 DNA reads as TGTGCCAGCAGCCCAACCCGGACAGTCTCAGAGACCCAGTACTTC. This sequence encodes CASSPTRTVSETQYF.